The 27 T cell receptor beta chains given below trace back to one sample, sequenced in a study of shared T cell receptors in the human thymus. Profiling relied on immunoSEQ multiplex PCR, and the TCRdb table lists in-frame clones only, not all of them. Among 600,000 or so clones listed, around 87% were seen once. These data are also associated with another study on human thymus T cells.

Sequencing used thymocytes. Every receptor here comes from a boy younger than two with a congenital heart defect.

The table lists this clone with a few counts. This chain connects TRBV2 to TRBJ1-6, with D unresolved. The CDR3 contains 17 residues. The germline CDR1 and CDR2 sequences are SNHLY and FYNNEI. V lost 5 bases to trimming and J lost 0 bases, with 14 bases between them. The DNA of the CDR3 is TGTGCCAGCAGTTCAGCGTTATCAAGCTCCTATAATTCACCCCTCCACTTT. Protein product: CASSSALSSSYNSPLHF.

The J gene is TRBJ2-1, the V gene TRBV29-1; 9 bases map to TRBD2. CDR1 and CDR2 from the germline V gene are SQVTM and ANQGSEA. After removal of 0 bases from V and 4 bases from J, the junction contained 7 bases not matched to a gene. This CDR3 has 16 amino acids. As DNA, the CDR3 is TGCAGCGTTGAAGAGGTGGCGGGGGGGGGTTACAATGAGCAGTTCTTC. This translates into CSVEEVAGGGYNEQFF.

V usage is TRBV27 and J usage is TRBJ2-7, with 8 bases matching TRBD1. Trimming cost V 5 bases and J 6 bases; bases outside gene matches: 15. Germline CDR1 and CDR2: MNHEY and SMNVEV (reference sequence). The CDR3 is 16 residues long. CDR3: CASSERIRDRLPEQYF. DNA for the CDR3: TGTGCCAGCAGTGAGCGAATCCGGGACAGGTTGCCCGAGCAGTACTTC.

The chain has TRBV19 and TRBJ2-7, with D possibly TRBD2 on 6 matching bases. The CDR3 sequence is 14 residues long. Germline V gene sequence: CDR1 LNHDA, CDR2 SQIVND (reference sequence). V shed 5 bases and J shed 3 bases, with 14 bases lying between them. CDR3 protein: CASSGPSDYYEQYF. CDR3 DNA sequence: TGTGCCAGTAGTGGTCCTAGCGACTACTACGAGCAGTACTTC.

In this sample, this clone turned up a few times. This chain connects TRBV11-3 to TRBJ2-1; D is undetermined. V lost 5 bases and J lost 0, with 14 bases in between. Germline lookup yields CDR1 SGHNT and CDR2 YENEEA. The CDR3 is 16 amino acids. The CDR3 sequence is CASSAGSYSSYNEQFF. The CDR3 coding sequence is TGTGCCAGCAGCGCAGGTTCCTACAGCTCCTACAATGAGCAGTTCTTC.

V and J are TRBV5-1 and TRBJ2-7, with 11 bases aligning to TRBD1. Germline trimming cut 4 bases from V and 4 bases from J; bases unmatched to any gene: 19. Germline V CDR1 and CDR2: SGHRS, YFSETQ. CDR3 length: 19 amino acids. The CDR3: CASSPRDRGDPYHLYEQYF. The CDR3 DNA reads TGCGCCAGCAGCCCGCGGGACAGGGGGGACCCATACCACTTATACGAGCAGTACTTC.

The chain combines TRBV15 with TRBJ2-7, with TRBD1 matching over 9 bases. V dropped 5 bases and J dropped 3; count of bases not matched to a gene: 8. The germline CDR1 and CDR2 sequences are LNHNV and YYDKDF (reference sequence). CDR3 size: 15 residues. The CDR3 sequence is CATSGRTGANYEQYF. CDR3 sequence (DNA): TGTGCCACCAGCGGACGGACAGGGGCAAACTACGAGCAGTACTTC.

The chain joins TRBV27 to TRBJ2-7; TRBD1 agrees at 10 bases. The CDR3 length is 16 residues. The germline V gene encodes CDR1 MNHEY and CDR2 SMNVEV (reference sequence). Trimming at V came to 2 bases and at J to 4 bases, leaving 8 bases not matched to a gene. The CDR3, as DNA: TGTGCCAGCAGTTTAACCTCGAGACAGGGGGCGTACGAGCAGTACTTC. This codes for CASSLTSRQGAYEQYF.

The V call is TRBV29-1, the J call TRBJ2-1, with no clear D. The V and J ends lost 4 bases and 5 bases respectively, with 21 bases between them. CDR3 length: 16 amino acids. Germline V gives CDR1 SQVTM, CDR2 ANQGSEA. DNA for the CDR3: TGCAGCGTTGGGGTTATTGAGTCGGGTACGAACAATGAGCAGTTCTTC. Encoded protein: CSVGVIESGTNNEQFF.

The rearrangement joins TRBV2 to TRBJ1-1, with 9 bases matching TRBD1. The trim removed 5 bases at V and 3 bases at J, leaving 13 bases unmatched. Germline V gene data show CDR1 as SNHLY and CDR2 as FYNNEI. The CDR3 is made up of 17 amino acids. In nucleotides, the CDR3 is TGTGCCAGCAGTTTTAGATTCCTACAGGGGGCGTACACTGAAGCTTTCTTT. Amino acids: CASSFRFLQGAYTEAFF. The complete variable domain, with remaining parts taken from reference TRBV2 and TRBJ1-1, reads EPEVTQTPSHQVTQMGQEVILRCVPISNHLYFYWYRQILGQKVEFLVSFYNNEISEKSEIFDDQFSVERPDGSNFTLKIRSTKLEDSAMYFCASSFRFLQGAYTEAFFGQGTRLTVV.

V and J are TRBV18 and TRBJ1-4; the D gene is possibly TRBD1 (5 bases). The germline gives CDR1 KGHSH, CDR2 LQKENI. The length of the CDR3 is 14 residues. The V end was cut by 5 bases, the J end by 5 bases, with 12 bases between. The CDR3 here is CASSSAQGNEKLFF. The CDR3, as DNA: TGTGCCAGCTCATCTGCCCAGGGAAATGAAAAACTGTTTTTT. The full variable domain, rest sourced from reference TRBV18 and TRBJ1-4, is NAGVMQNPRHLVRRRGQEARLRCSPMKGHSHVYWYRQLPEEGLKFMVYLQKENIIDESGMPKERFSAEFPKEGPSILRIQQVVRGDSAAYFCASSSAQGNEKLFFGSGTQLSVL.

This chain joins TRBV27 and TRBJ2-4; 7 bases are a match to TRBD1. The CDR3 spans 17 residues. V shed 5 bases and J 1 base; nucleotides not matched to a gene: 11. Looked up from germline, CDR1 is MNHEY and CDR2 is SMNVEV (reference sequence). The CDR3 DNA is TGTGCCAGCAGTCCTCGGACAGGTGCAATCGCCAAAAACATTCAGTACTTC. It is translated as CASSPRTGAIAKNIQYF.

This clone was seen a handful of times. CDR3 bases: TGCGCCAGCAGCTTGAGGGGAATTAATTCACCCCTCCACTTT. Translated, it gives CASSLRGINSPLHF. The V and J genes are TRBV5-1 and TRBJ1-6; D possibly corresponds to TRBD1 (5 bases). V was cut by 1 base and J by 6 bases, with 8 bases left in between. Germline CDR1 is SGHRS and CDR2 is YFSETQ. CDR3 size: 14 residues.

The rearrangement links TRBV4-1 to TRBJ2-1; TRBD1 is a possible D gene (5 bases). The CDR3 contains 15 residues. The germline V and J ends were trimmed by 0 bases and 8 bases, with 14 bases remaining between them. CDR1 is MGHRA, CDR2 YSYEKL, per germline. CDR3 loop: CASSQDQVARDEQFF. CDR3 bases: TGCGCCAGCAGCCAAGATCAGGTAGCCAGGGATGAGCAGTTCTTC.

The chain recombines TRBV10-3 with TRBJ2-7, with D possibly TRBD1 on 6 matching bases. Trimming removed 7 bases at V and 1 base at J, with 11 bases between. The CDR3 sequence is 13 residues long. In germline, CDR1 is ENHRY, CDR2 SYGVKD. CDR3 residues: CAIKQGESYEQYF. CDR3 nucleotide sequence: TGTGCCATCAAACAGGGTGAGTCCTACGAGCAGTACTTC.

This clone was observed a single time. The rearrangement joins TRBV15 to TRBJ2-7; D is unresolved. Trimming removed 0 bases from V and 4 bases from J, with 7 bases in between. The CDR3 has 13 amino acids. Per the germline V gene, CDR1 is LNHNV and CDR2 is YYDKDF (reference sequence). CDR3 bases: TGTGCCACCAGCAGAGAAGACAAGTACGAGCAGTACTTC. The encoded protein is CATSREDKYEQYF. The whole variable domain, remainder taken from reference TRBV15 and TRBJ2-7, is DAMVIQNPRYQVTQFGKPVTLSCSQTLNHNVMYWYQQKSSQAPKLLFHYYDKDFNNEADTPDNFQSRRPNTSFCFLDIRSPGLGDTAMYLCATSREDKYEQYFGPGTRLTVT.

The CDR3 is CATSRVRQGDTDTQYF. CDR3 DNA: TGTGCCACCAGCAGAGTTAGGCAGGGGGATACAGATACGCAGTATTTT. V usage is TRBV15 and J usage is TRBJ2-3; 7 positions agree with TRBD1. Unmatched junction bases numbered 7, after V lost 1 base and J lost 3 bases. In germline, CDR1 is LNHNV, CDR2 YYDKDF (reference sequence). The CDR3 length is 16 residues.

The CDR3, as DNA: TGTGCCAGCAGCTGGATGCGGGTCCTAGCGGGAGTCACGTCCTACAATGAGCAGTTCTTC. It translates to CASSWMRVLAGVTSYNEQFF. The chain uses TRBV7-4 and TRBJ2-1; 10 bases are shared with TRBD2. V shed 4 bases and J 1 base; nucleotides not matched to a gene: 16. CDR3 size: 20 residues. In germline, CDR1 is SGHVT, CDR2 SQSDAQ.

V and J are TRBV7-6 and TRBJ1-2, with no clear D. CDR1 and CDR2 (germline): SGHVS, FNYEAQ. The CDR3 is 13 amino acids. The CDR3 region is CASGAADNYGYTF. The CDR3 DNA is TGTGCTAGTGGAGCTGCAGATAACTATGGCTACACCTTC.

The J gene is TRBJ2-1, the V gene TRBV5-1; perhaps TRBD2 as D (6 bases). Germline V gene sequence: CDR1 SGHRS, CDR2 YFSETQ. The CDR3 totals 15 residues. Between the trimmed V and J ends, which lost 2 bases and 7 bases, there was a span of 16 bases. This CDR3 reads CASSFGGDPFNEQFF. The CDR3 region has the DNA TGCGCCAGCAGCTTTGGCGGGGACCCCTTTAATGAGCAGTTCTTC.

CDR3 sequence (DNA): TGTGCCAGCAGCGTAGGTAGAGGAGGAAGCCCCTCTATTAATGAAAAACTGTTTTTT. Translation: CASSVGRGGSPSINEKLFF. The V call is TRBV9, the J call TRBJ1-4; D is unclear. The V gene lost 0 bases and the J gene lost 4 bases, with 22 bases spanning the gap. This CDR3 contains 19 residues. CDR1 and CDR2 (germline): SGDLS, YYNGEE.

V is TRBV30 and J is TRBJ2-5, with unresolved D. The CDR3 sequence is 16 residues long. V was clipped by 2 bases and J by 4 bases, with 20 bases between them. Per germline, CDR1 GTSNPN and CDR2 SVGIG (reference sequence). The CDR3 protein is CAWSTKNFYPGETQYF. CDR3 DNA: TGTGCCTGGAGTACGAAGAATTTCTACCCGGGAGAGACCCAGTACTTC.

The chain joins TRBV6-6 to TRBJ1-6; D perhaps matches TRBD1 (5 bases). Germline values: CDR1 MNHNY, CDR2 SVGAGI (reference sequence). V lost 2 bases to trimming and J lost 7 bases, with 12 bases between them. The CDR3 has 15 residues. The DNA for the CDR3 is TGTGCCAGCAGTTACGCTGCAGGGATAAATTCACCCCTCCACTTT. Translated: CASSYAAGINSPLHF.

The chain joins TRBV27 to TRBJ2-3; D is uncertain. The CDR3 consists of 16 residues. V lost 7 bases, J lost 2 bases, and 19 bases lay in between. In germline, CDR1 is MNHEY, CDR2 SMNVEV (reference sequence). In DNA, the CDR3 is TGTGCCAGCACCCCCATTCTCCTGGCAAACACAGATACGCAGTATTTT. Its translation: CASTPILLANTDTQYF.

The chain joins TRBV27 to TRBJ1-1; 7 positions agree with TRBD1. The CDR3 covers 14 residues. CDR1 is MNHEY and CDR2 is SMNVEV in the germline V gene (reference sequence). The junction had 6 bases not matched to a gene; V was cut back by 6 bases and J by 2 bases. In nucleotides, the CDR3 is TGTGCCAGCAGCGAGACAGGGTATAACACTGAAGCTTTCTTT. This sequence encodes CASSETGYNTEAFF.

The CDR3 DNA follows: TGTGCCAGTTCCAAAGCAGGGAAAGGGGAGCTGTTTTTT. It codes for CASSKAGKGELFF. The chain combines TRBV19 with TRBJ2-2; D may be TRBD1 (5 bases). CDR1 and CDR2 (germline): LNHDA, SQIVND (reference sequence). Trimming cost V 8 bases and J 8 bases, with 15 bases left between them. This CDR3 is 13 amino acids long.

The chain links TRBV12-5 to TRBJ2-1; 8 bases align to TRBD2. The J segment lost 0 bases and the V segment lost 0 bases, leaving 10 bases of the junction unmatched. Germline V gives CDR1 LGHNT, CDR2 FRNRAP. The CDR3 length is 19 residues. This CDR3 reads CASGLVLGGADFSYNEQFF. CDR3 nucleotides: TGTGCTAGTGGTTTGGTACTCGGGGGGGCCGACTTCTCCTACAATGAGCAGTTCTTC.